These 25 T cell receptor beta chains were sequenced from one sample in a study of CXCR3-negative and CXCR3-positive naive CD8 T cells. UMI labels and 5' RACE were used to prepare the TRB cDNA libraries. TCRdb re-called the 5' RACE reads; every CDR3 protein appears as one record, without DNA. This sample lists 100,000 to 150,000 distinct CDR3 sequences; its ten largest clones have approximately 0.51%. The specimen sequenced was naive CXCR3- CD8+ T cells from blood. This sample's subset: CD45RO-CCR7+CD27+CD95- naive CD8+ T cells lacking CXCR3 (TNR3-). The origin of the receptors is a human donor in good health. Some clones in this sample may be carry-over from other donors' samples.

The rearrangement links TRBV20-1 to TRBJ1-5; no DNA is available, so the TRBD1 call from TCRdb remains unchecked. The CDR3 length is 16 residues. CDR1 and CDR2 (germline): DFQATT, SNEGSKA (reference sequence). The CDR3: CSARGNHDRDDQPQHF.

CDR3 region: CASSKVVKDEKLFF. The chain joins TRBV21-1 to TRBJ1-4. TRBV21-1 constitutes a pseudogene. The CDR3 covers 14 residues.

J is TRBJ2-2 and V is TRBV27; TCRdb's D call, TRBD1, is unchecked because there is no DNA. The CDR3 has 16 amino acids. The germline V gene has CDR1 MNHEY and CDR2 SMNVEV (reference sequence). The CDR3 spells CASSLGSPDTAGELFF.

CDR3 in amino acids: CASSTRGTVYQETQYF. This chain connects TRBV13 to TRBJ2-5; with no DNA, the TCRdb D assignment of TRBD1 cannot be verified. This CDR3 comprises 16 residues. Germline CDR1 reads PRHDT; CDR2 reads FYEKMQ (reference sequence).

This chain connects TRBV29-1 to TRBJ2-2; TCRdb picks TRBD2, but there is no DNA to check that call. The germline V gene encodes CDR1 SQVTM and CDR2 ANQGSEA. CDR3 size: 16 residues. CDR3 residues: CSVEVAGGPNTGELFF.

The rearrangement links TRBV5-4 to TRBJ2-7; the D call from TCRdb, TRBD2, cannot be confirmed without DNA. Germline lookup yields CDR1 SGHNT and CDR2 YYREEE (reference sequence). The CDR3 totals 16 residues. CDR3 region: CASSLIGEEQVDAQYF.

This CDR3 reads CSVVGGGEALSTEAFF. The chain recombines TRBV29-1 with TRBJ1-1. Per the germline V gene, CDR1 is SQVTM and CDR2 is ANQGSEA. The CDR3 consists of 16 residues.

This chain links TRBV13 with TRBJ2-3; the D call from TCRdb, TRBD2, cannot be confirmed without DNA. CDR1 PRHDT and CDR2 FYEKMQ come from the germline V gene (reference sequence). CDR3 length equals 13 residues. CDR3 residues: CASSPQTSGGQYF.

This sequence joins TRBV20-1 and TRBJ1-5; as DNA is missing, the TRBD1 call by TCRdb cannot be tested. Germline-derived CDR1 and CDR2 are DFQATT and SNEGSKA (reference sequence). This CDR3 spans 14 amino acids. CDR3: CSARASPSNQPQHF.

This sequence joins TRBV28 and TRBJ2-7; without DNA, the TCRdb call of TRBD2 cannot be checked. This CDR3 contains 14 residues. CDR1 and CDR2 (germline): MDHEN, SYDVKM. The CDR3 is CASSVAGGTYEQYF.

This sequence joins TRBV20-1 and TRBJ2-7. CDR3 length equals 13 residues. Germline V gene sequence: CDR1 DFQATT, CDR2 SNEGSKA (reference sequence). The CDR3 spells CSASGQQLYEQYF.

The genes are TRBV20-1 and TRBJ1-1. The CDR3 has 12 residues. Germline CDR1 is DFQATT and CDR2 is SNEGSKA (reference sequence). The CDR3 region is CSARVSVTEAFF.

J is TRBJ2-2 and V is TRBV25-1; TCRdb lists TRBD1, though no DNA is available to test this call. The CDR3 has 15 residues. Looked up from germline, CDR1 is MGHDK and CDR2 is SYGVNS. This CDR3 is CASSVDGAFTGELFF.

This chain connects TRBV4-3 to TRBJ2-7; the D call from TCRdb, TRBD1, cannot be confirmed without DNA. The length of the CDR3 is 16 residues. CDR1 and CDR2 (germline): LGHNA, YSLEER. The CDR3 sequence is CASSQDVGQSSYEQYF.

The chain uses TRBV28 and TRBJ1-5; as DNA is missing, the TRBD1 call by TCRdb cannot be tested. CDR3 size: 12 residues. In germline, CDR1 is MDHEN, CDR2 SYDVKM. CDR3 sequence: CATRGPKQPQHF.

The chain employs TRBV6-6 and TRBJ2-7. The germline V gene has CDR1 MNHNY and CDR2 SVGAGI (reference sequence). CDR3 length: 14 amino acids. The CDR3 loop is CASSPRTVSYEQYF.

The chain has TRBV7-9 and TRBJ2-7; the D call of TRBD2 rests on TCRdb alone, since no DNA is present to check it. The CDR3 covers 15 residues. CDR1 is SEHNR, CDR2 FQNEAQ, per germline (reference sequence). CDR3 region: CASSPLGQRSYEQYF.

The chain links TRBV27 to TRBJ1-1; TCRdb designates TRBD1, a call that cannot be tested without DNA. The CDR3 has 14 residues. Germline loops: CDR1 MNHEY, CDR2 SMNVEV (reference sequence). The CDR3 loop reads CASSWTDGNTEAFF.

V and J are TRBV27 and TRBJ2-1. Germline lookup yields CDR1 MNHEY and CDR2 SMNVEV (reference sequence). The CDR3 runs to 15 residues. The chain's CDR3 is CASSEVGAAYNEQFF.

This chain joins TRBV20-1 and TRBJ2-7; TCRdb picks TRBD1, but there is no DNA to check that call. The CDR3 is 14 residues long. Per the germline V gene, CDR1 is DFQATT and CDR2 is SNEGSKA (reference sequence). The CDR3 region is CSARPTGEAYEQYF.

This chain joins TRBV20-1 and TRBJ2-7; TCRdb's D call of TRBD1 is untestable without DNA. Germline V gene lookup returns CDR1 DFQATT and CDR2 SNEGSKA (reference sequence). The CDR3 has 13 amino acids. The CDR3 spells CSARQGQKYEQYF.

The chain uses TRBV27 and TRBJ1-1. The germline V gene encodes CDR1 MNHEY and CDR2 SMNVEV (reference sequence). This CDR3 has 13 residues. CDR3 sequence reads: CASSLEENTEAFF.

The rearrangement joins TRBV12-5 to TRBJ2-3; lacking DNA, the TRBD1 call made by TCRdb goes unchecked. This CDR3 has 15 amino acids. Germline values: CDR1 LGHNT, CDR2 FRNRAP. The CDR3: CASGLPGGTTDTQYF. The whole variable domain, remainder taken from reference TRBV12-5 and TRBJ2-3, is DARVTQTPRHKVTEMGQEVTMRCQPILGHNTVFWYRQTMMQGLELLAYFRNRAPLDDSGMPKDRFSAEMPDATLATLKIQPSEPRDSAVYFCASGLPGGTTDTQYFGPGTRLTVL.

This chain connects TRBV20-1 to TRBJ2-1. The CDR3 totals 13 residues. Looked up from germline, CDR1 is DFQATT and CDR2 is SNEGSKA (reference sequence). The CDR3: CSTRRISYNEQFF.

The chain links TRBV7-2 to TRBJ2-2; TCRdb names TRBD2, which stays unverified in the absence of DNA. Germline CDR1 SGHTA, CDR2 FQGNSA. CDR3 length equals 17 residues. The CDR3 protein is CASSLYPSGGYTGELFF.